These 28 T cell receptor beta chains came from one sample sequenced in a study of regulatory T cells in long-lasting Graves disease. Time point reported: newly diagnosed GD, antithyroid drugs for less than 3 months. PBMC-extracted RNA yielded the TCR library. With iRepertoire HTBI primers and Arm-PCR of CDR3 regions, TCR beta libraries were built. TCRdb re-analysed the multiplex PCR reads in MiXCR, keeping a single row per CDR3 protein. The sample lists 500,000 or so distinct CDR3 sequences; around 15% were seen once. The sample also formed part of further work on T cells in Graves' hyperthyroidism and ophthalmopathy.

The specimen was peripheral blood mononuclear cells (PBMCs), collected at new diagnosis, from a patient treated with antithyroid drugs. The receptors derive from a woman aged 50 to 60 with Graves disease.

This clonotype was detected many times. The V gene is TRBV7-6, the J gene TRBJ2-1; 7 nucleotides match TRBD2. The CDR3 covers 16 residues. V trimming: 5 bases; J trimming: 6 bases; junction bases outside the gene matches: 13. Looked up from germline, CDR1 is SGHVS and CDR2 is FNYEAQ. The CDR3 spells CASSDEDSGLVNEQFF. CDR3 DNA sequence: TGTGCCAGCAGCGACGAGGATAGCGGGCTGGTCAATGAGCAGTTCTTC.

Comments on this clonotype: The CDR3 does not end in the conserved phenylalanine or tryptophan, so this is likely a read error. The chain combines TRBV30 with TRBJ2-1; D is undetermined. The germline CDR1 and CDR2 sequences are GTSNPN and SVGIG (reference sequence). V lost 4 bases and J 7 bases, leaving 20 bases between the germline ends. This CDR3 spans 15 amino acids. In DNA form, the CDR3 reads TGTGCCTGGAACTCTGGGCGTCTCGGAGATAATGAGCAGTTCATC. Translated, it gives CAWNSGRLGDNEQFI.

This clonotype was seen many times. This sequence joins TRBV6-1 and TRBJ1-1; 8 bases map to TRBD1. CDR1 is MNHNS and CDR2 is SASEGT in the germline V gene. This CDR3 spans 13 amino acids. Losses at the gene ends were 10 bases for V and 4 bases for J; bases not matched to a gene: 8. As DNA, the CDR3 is TGTGCCACTTCACAGGGGGTTGGCACTGAAGCTTTCTTT. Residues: CATSQGVGTEAFF.

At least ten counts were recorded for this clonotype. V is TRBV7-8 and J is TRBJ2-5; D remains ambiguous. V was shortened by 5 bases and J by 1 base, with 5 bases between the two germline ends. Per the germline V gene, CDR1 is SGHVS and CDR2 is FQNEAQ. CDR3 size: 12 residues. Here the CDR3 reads CASSPLQETQYF. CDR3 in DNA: TGTGCCAGCAGCCCACTCCAAGAGACCCAGTACTTC.

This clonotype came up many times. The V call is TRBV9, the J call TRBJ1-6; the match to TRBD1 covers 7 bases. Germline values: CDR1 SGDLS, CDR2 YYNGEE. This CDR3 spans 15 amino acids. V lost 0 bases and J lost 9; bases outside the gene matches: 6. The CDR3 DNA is TGTGCCAGCAGCGTAGACGGCAGGGGGGTTTCACCCCTCCACTTT. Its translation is CASSVDGRGVSPLHF.

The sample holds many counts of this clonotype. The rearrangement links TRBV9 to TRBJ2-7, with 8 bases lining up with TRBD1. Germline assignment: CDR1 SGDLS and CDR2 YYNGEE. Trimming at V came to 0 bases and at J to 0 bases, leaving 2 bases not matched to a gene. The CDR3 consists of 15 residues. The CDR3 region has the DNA TGTGCCAGCAGCGTAGAGGGGACAGGCTCCTACGAGCAGTACTTC. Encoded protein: CASSVEGTGSYEQYF.

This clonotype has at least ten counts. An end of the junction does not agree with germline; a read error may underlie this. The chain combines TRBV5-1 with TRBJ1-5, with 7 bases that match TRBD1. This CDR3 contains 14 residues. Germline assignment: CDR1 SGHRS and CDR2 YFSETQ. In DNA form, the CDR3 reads TGTGCCAGCAGTTCAGGACAGGACAATCAGCCCCAGCATTTT. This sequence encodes CASSSGQDNQPQHF.

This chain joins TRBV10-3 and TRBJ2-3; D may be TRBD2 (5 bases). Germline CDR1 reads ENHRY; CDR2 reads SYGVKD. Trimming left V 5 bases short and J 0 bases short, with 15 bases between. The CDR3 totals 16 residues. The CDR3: CAISRVSGSSTDTQYF. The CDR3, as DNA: TGTGCCATCAGTCGGGTTTCGGGGTCTAGCACAGATACGCAGTATTTT.

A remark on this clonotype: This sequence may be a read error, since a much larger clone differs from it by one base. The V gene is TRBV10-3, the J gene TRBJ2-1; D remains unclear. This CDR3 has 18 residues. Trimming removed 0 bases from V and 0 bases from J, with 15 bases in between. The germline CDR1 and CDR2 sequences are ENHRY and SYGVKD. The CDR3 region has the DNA TGTGCCATCAGTGAGTCGAATGCGGCTAACGGCTCCTACAATGAGCAGTTCTTC. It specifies CAISESNAANGSYNEQFF.

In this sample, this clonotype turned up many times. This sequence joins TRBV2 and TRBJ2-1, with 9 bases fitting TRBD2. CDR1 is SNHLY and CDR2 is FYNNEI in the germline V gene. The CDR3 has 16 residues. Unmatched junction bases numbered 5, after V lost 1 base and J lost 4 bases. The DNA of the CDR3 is TGTGCCAGCAGTGAAGGAGGGCGGGAGGGTTACAATGAGCAGTTCTTC. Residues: CASSEGGREGYNEQFF.

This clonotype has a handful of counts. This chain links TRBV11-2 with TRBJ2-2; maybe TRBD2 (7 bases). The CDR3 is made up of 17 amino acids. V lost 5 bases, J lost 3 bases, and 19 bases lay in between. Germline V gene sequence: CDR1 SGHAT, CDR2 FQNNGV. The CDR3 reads CASSPWAGAGDTGELFF. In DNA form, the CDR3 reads TGTGCCAGCAGCCCCTGGGCGGGGGCTGGGGACACCGGGGAGCTGTTTTTT.

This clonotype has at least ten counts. The CDR3 here is CASSGESSGSYEQFF. Here the CDR3 DNA reads TGTGCCAGTAGTGGAGAGTCTAGCGGGAGCTATGAGCAGTTCTTC. The chain employs TRBV19 and TRBJ2-1, with 10 bases identical to TRBD2. The CDR3 sequence is 15 residues long. Germline V gene sequence: CDR1 LNHDA, CDR2 SQIVND (reference sequence). V lost 5 bases to trimming and J lost 8 bases; unmatched junction nucleotides: 9.

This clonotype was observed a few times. Written as DNA, the CDR3 is TGTGCCAGCAGCTTAACAGGGTTGTCCAAAAACATTCAGTACTTC. Encoded protein: CASSLTGLSKNIQYF. The V and J genes are TRBV7-9 and TRBJ2-4; possibly TRBD1 for D (6 bases). The V gene's germline CDR1 is SEHNR and CDR2 FQNEAQ (reference sequence). The CDR3 runs to 15 residues. Between the trimmed V and J ends, which lost 2 bases and 2 bases, there was a span of 10 bases.

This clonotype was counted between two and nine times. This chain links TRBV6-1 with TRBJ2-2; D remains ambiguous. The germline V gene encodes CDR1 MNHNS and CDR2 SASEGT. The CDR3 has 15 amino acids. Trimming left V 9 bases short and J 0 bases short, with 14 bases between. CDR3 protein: CASTLQNSNTGELFF. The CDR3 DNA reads TGTGCCAGTACCCTACAGAATTCGAACACCGGGGAGCTGTTTTTT.

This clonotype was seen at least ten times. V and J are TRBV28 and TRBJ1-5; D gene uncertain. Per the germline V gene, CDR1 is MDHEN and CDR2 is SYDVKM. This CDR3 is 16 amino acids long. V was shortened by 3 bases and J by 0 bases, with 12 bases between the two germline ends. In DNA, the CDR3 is TGTGCCAGCAGTTTTTTCAGGTCAAATAGCAATCAGCCCCAGCATTTT. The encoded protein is CASSFFRSNSNQPQHF. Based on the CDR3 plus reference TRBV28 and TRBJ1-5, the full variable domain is DVKVTQSSRYLVKRTGEKVFLECVQDMDHENMFWYRQDPGLGLRLIYFSYDVKMKEKGDIPEGYSVSREKKERFSLILESASTNQTSMYLCASSFFRSNSNQPQHFGDGTRLSIL.

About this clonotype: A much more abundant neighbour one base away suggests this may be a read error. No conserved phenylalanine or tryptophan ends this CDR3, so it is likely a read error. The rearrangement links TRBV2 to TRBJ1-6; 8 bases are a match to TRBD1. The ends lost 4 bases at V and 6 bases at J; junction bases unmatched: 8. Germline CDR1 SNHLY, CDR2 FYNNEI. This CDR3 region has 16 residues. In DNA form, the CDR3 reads TGTGCCAGCAGTGCGGGACAGGTCCGCTCTAATTCACCCCTCCACATT. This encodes CASSAGQVRSNSPLHI.

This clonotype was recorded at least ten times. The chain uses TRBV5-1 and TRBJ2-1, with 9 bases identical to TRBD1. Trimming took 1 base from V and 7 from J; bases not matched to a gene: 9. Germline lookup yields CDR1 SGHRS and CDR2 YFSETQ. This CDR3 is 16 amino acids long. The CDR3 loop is CASSLIPGQGANEQFF. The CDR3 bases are TGCGCCAGCAGCTTGATACCGGGACAGGGCGCGAATGAGCAGTTCTTC.

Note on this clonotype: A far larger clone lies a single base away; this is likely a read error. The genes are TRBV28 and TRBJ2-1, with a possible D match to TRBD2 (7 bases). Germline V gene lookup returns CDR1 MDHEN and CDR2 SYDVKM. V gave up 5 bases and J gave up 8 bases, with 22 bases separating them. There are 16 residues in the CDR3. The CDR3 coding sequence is TGTGCCAGCAGTGGGGGGGCTACACCAACTCCGGATGAGCAGTTCTTC. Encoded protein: CASSGGATPTPDEQFF.

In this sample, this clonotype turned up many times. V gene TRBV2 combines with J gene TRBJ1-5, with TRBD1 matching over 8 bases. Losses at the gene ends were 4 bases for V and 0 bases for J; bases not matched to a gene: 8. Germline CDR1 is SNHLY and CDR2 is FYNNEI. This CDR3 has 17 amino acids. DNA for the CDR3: TGTGCCAGCAGTGGCCGGGACAGGCCTTATAGCAATCAGCCCCAGCATTTT. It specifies CASSGRDRPYSNQPQHF.

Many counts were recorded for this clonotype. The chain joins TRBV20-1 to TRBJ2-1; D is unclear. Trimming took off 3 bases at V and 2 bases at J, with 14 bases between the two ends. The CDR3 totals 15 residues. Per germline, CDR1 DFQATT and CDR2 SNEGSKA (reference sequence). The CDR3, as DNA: TGCAGTGCTAGCAACCCAGGAGCTACCTACAATGAGCAGTTCTTC. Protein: CSASNPGATYNEQFF.

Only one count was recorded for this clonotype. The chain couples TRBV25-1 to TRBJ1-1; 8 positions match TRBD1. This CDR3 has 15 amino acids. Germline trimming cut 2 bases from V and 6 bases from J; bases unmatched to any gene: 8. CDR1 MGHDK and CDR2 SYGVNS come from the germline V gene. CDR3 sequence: CASSETQGVRAEAFF. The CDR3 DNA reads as TGTGCCAGCAGTGAAACACAGGGGGTGAGGGCTGAAGCTTTCTTT. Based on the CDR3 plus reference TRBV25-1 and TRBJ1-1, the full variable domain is EADIYQTPRYLVIGTGKKITLECSQTMGHDKMYWYQQDPGMELHLIHYSYGVNSTEKGDLSSESTVSRIRTEHFPLTLESARPSHTSQYLCASSETQGVRAEAFFGQGTRLTVV.

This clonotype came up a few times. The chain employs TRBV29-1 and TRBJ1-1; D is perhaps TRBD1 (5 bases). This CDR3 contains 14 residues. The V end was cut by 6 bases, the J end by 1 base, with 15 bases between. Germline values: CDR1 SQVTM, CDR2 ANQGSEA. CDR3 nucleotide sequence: TGCAGCGTCGAACCGGGACGGACGAACACTGAAGCTTTCTTT. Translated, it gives CSVEPGRTNTEAFF.

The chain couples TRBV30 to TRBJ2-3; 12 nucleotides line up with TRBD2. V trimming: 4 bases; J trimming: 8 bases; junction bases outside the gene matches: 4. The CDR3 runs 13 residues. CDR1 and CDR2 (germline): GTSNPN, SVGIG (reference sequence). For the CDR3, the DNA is TGTGCCTGGACGAGGACTAGCGGGACTACGCAGTATTTT. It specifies CAWTRTSGTTQYF. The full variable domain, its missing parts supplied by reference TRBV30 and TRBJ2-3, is SQTIHQWPATLVQPVGSPLSLECTVEGTSNPNLYWYRQAAGRGLQLLFYSVGIGQISSEVPQNLSASRPQDRQFILSSKKLLLSDSGFYLCAWTRTSGTTQYFGPGTRLTVL.

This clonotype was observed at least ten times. CDR3: CASSGEGEGITEAFF. As DNA, the CDR3 is TGCGCCAGCAGTGGGGAGGGTGAAGGGATCACTGAAGCTTTCTTT. The genes are TRBV10-2 and TRBJ1-1; D remains unclear. The V end was cut by 4 bases, the J end by 4 bases, with 16 bases between. Per the germline V gene, CDR1 is WSHSY and CDR2 is SAAADI. This CDR3 spans 15 amino acids.

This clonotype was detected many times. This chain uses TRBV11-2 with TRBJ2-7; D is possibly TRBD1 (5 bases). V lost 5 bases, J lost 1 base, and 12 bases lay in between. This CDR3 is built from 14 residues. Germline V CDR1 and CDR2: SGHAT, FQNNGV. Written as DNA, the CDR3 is TGTGCCAGCAGCACGAATTCAGGGTCCTACGAGCAGTACTTC. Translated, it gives CASSTNSGSYEQYF.

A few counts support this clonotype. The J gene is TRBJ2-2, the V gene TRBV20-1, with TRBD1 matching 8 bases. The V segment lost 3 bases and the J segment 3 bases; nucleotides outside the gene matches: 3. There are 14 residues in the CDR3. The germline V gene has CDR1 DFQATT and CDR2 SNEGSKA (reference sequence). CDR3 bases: TGCAGTGCTAGGGAACAGGGGGACACCGGGGAGCTGTTTTTT. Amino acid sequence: CSAREQGDTGELFF.

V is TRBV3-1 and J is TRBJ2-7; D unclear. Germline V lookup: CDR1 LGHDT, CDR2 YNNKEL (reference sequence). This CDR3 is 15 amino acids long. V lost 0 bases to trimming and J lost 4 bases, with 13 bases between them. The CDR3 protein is CASSQEEDWDYEQYF. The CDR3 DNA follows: TGTGCCAGCAGCCAAGAAGAGGATTGGGATTACGAGCAGTACTTC.

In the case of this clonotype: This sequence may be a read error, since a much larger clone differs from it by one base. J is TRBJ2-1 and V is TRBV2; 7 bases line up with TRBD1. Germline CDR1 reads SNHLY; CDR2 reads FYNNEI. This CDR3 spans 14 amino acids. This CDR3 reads CASSERQGYNERFF. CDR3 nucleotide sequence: TGTGCCAGCAGTGAAAGACAGGGCTACAATGAGCGGTTCTTC.